The next 30 T cell receptor beta chains were all read from a single sample in a study of graft-versus-host responses after intestinal transplantation. Here immunoSEQ multiplex PCR was the method, and the copy in TCRdb shows in-frame clones only, minus some. Found here are just over 40,000 clones, about 90% of them singletons; the top ten hold around 2.5%. Sequenced here: PBMCs, sampled almost 320 days after intestinal transplant. Every receptor here comes from a human patient who received an intestinal transplant, so some T cells may come from the graft donor.

The chain uses TRBV5-6 and TRBJ2-5; the D is unclear. Trimming took 0 bases from V and 7 from J, leaving 13 bases between them. Germline values: CDR1 SGHDT, CDR2 YYEEEE. The CDR3 spans 14 residues. The CDR3, as DNA: TGTGCCAGCAGCTTGGTAGCAGGCTCCTGGACCCAGTACTTC. Translating gives CASSLVAGSWTQYF.

CDR3 sequence: CASSPANTGELFF. In DNA, the CDR3 is TGTGCCAGCAGCCCCGCGAACACCGGGGAGCTGTTTTTT. J is TRBJ2-2 and V is TRBV7-3; no clear D. This CDR3 comprises 13 residues. The V end was cut by 5 bases, the J end by 0 bases, with 4 bases between. In germline, CDR1 is SGHTA, CDR2 FQGTGA.

This chain connects TRBV19 to TRBJ1-2, with TRBD1 identical over 7 bases. With V trimmed by 3 bases and J by 5 bases, 6 bases remained unmatched. CDR1 is LNHDA and CDR2 is SQIVND in the germline V gene (reference sequence). This CDR3 region has 14 residues. CDR3 loop: CASSIRGGKYGYTF. The CDR3 DNA follows: TGTGCCAGTAGTATTCGAGGGGGCAAGTATGGCTACACCTTC.

There are a few counts of this clone. This sample also contains other DNA sequences that code for the same CDR3. The chain uses TRBV9 and TRBJ1-1; a possible D gene is TRBD1 (6 bases). This CDR3 comprises 14 residues. Germline CDR1 and CDR2: SGDLS and YYNGEE. The V and J ends lost 0 bases and 6 bases respectively, with 12 bases between them. CDR3 sequence reads: CASSVAGGGAEAFF. CDR3 in DNA: TGTGCCAGCAGCGTAGCGGGAGGGGGGGCTGAAGCTTTCTTT.

This rearrangement joins TRBV6-1 to TRBJ2-5; 7 bases are a match to TRBD1. The tail of the sequence fits TRBJ2-7 better, so the J call may be wrong. Per germline, CDR1 MNHNS and CDR2 SASEGT. The CDR3 spans 11 residues. The CDR3 bases are TGTGCCACGACAGGGTGGAACGAGCAGTACTTC. This encodes CATTGWNEQYF.

This chain joins TRBV15 and TRBJ1-5, with 9 bases matching TRBD1. The CDR3 runs 16 residues. The V gene end was trimmed by 3 bases and the J gene end by 2 bases; junction bases not matched to a gene: 5. Germline values: CDR1 LNHNV, CDR2 YYDKDF (reference sequence). In nucleotides, the CDR3 is TGTGCCACCAGCAGGTCGGGACAGGGCCGCAATCAGCCCCAGCATTTT. This encodes CATSRSGQGRNQPQHF. Using reference TRBV15 and TRBJ1-5 for the parts outside the CDR3, the full variable domain is DAMVIQNPRYQVTQFGKPVTLSCSQTLNHNVMYWYQQKSSQAPKLLFHYYDKDFNNEADTPDNFQSRRPNTSFCFLDIRSPGLGDTAMYLCATSRSGQGRNQPQHFGDGTRLSIL.

V is TRBV6-5 and J is TRBJ2-5, with TRBD1 matching over 9 bases. Trimming took 2 bases from V and 5 from J; bases not matched to a gene: 6. Per the germline V gene, CDR1 is MNHEY and CDR2 is SVGAGI. This CDR3 has 15 residues. The CDR3 DNA is TGTGCCAGCAGTTACGGGACAGGGCGGAGGGAGACCCAGTACTTC. Its translation is CASSYGTGRRETQYF.

In its sample, this clone was seen once. The chain carries TRBV9 and TRBJ2-3; 11 bases fit TRBD2. Germline CDR1 reads SGDLS; CDR2 reads YYNGEE. The trim removed 0 bases at V and 2 bases at J, leaving 2 bases unmatched. The CDR3 extends over 16 amino acids. CDR3 DNA sequence: TGTGCCAGCAGCGTAGGGACTAGCGGGCCCACAGATACGCAGTATTTT. This gives the protein CASSVGTSGPTDTQYF.

V usage is TRBV5-4 and J usage is TRBJ2-7; possibly TRBD1 for D (6 bases). CDR1 and CDR2 (germline): SGHNT, YYREEE (reference sequence). Trimming removed 3 bases at V and 6 bases at J, with 13 bases between. The CDR3 length is 13 residues. CDR3 sequence (DNA): TGTGCCAGCAGCTCCACAGGGAAGGGCGAGCAGTACTTC. Protein sequence: CASSSTGKGEQYF.

The V gene is TRBV7-3, the J gene TRBJ2-3; no firm D call. V was clipped by 4 bases and J by 0 bases, with 11 bases between them. The CDR3 totals 15 residues. Germline V gene sequence: CDR1 SGHTA, CDR2 FQGTGA. The CDR3 DNA is TGTGCCAGCAGCTCCGACGGATCTAGCACAGATACGCAGTATTTT. Translation gives CASSSDGSSTDTQYF.

The chain is built from TRBV2 and TRBJ2-7, with D possibly matching TRBD1 (8 bases). This CDR3 comprises 15 residues. Trimming removed 4 bases from V and 2 bases from J, with 15 bases in between. Germline V gene lookup returns CDR1 SNHLY and CDR2 FYNNEI. CDR3 in DNA: TGTGCCAGCAGTGCCCAACAGGGGGGGCCCTACGAGCAGTACTTC. Residues: CASSAQQGGPYEQYF.

V gene TRBV7-9 combines with J gene TRBJ2-1; possibly TRBD1 or TRBD2 for D (5 bases each). Germline CDR1 and CDR2: SEHNR and FQNEAQ (reference sequence). With 3 bases removed from V and 9 bases from J, the gap between germline ends came to 9 bases. This CDR3 has 12 amino acids. The CDR3 loop is CASSLLGTEQFF. The CDR3 nucleotides read TGTGCCAGCAGCTTGTTGGGGACTGAGCAGTTCTTC.

The V call is TRBV11-2, the J call TRBJ1-2; D is uncertain. This CDR3 comprises 12 residues. Germline V gene lookup returns CDR1 SGHAT and CDR2 FQNNGV. V lost 3 bases, J lost 1 base, and 3 bases lay in between. The CDR3 is CASSLVNYGYTF. The CDR3 coding sequence is TGTGCCAGCAGCTTGGTTAACTATGGCTACACCTTC.

As for this clone: The sample has other DNA sequences that encode this CDR3 too. The rearrangement joins TRBV7-3 to TRBJ2-1, with 12 bases matching TRBD2. Germline V gene sequence: CDR1 SGHTA, CDR2 FQGTGA. The V gene end was trimmed by 2 bases and the J gene end by 4 bases; junction bases not matched to a gene: 0. CDR3 length equals 15 residues. The CDR3 DNA reads as TGTGCCAGCAGCTTACTAGCGGGAGGGTACAATGAGCAGTTCTTC. This encodes CASSLLAGGYNEQFF.

J is TRBJ1-6 and V is TRBV5-4; D call uncertain. The CDR3 is 15 amino acids. Trimming cost V 5 bases and J 7 bases, with 16 bases left between them. The germline V gene has CDR1 SGHNT and CDR2 YYREEE (reference sequence). The CDR3 spells CASSAGTAQNSPLHF. CDR3 in DNA: TGTGCCAGCAGTGCGGGAACAGCCCAAAATTCACCCCTCCACTTT.

The chain has TRBV6-5 and TRBJ2-1, with 9 bases that match TRBD1. This CDR3 is 14 amino acids long. Per the germline V gene, CDR1 is MNHEY and CDR2 is SVGAGI. J lost 4 bases, V lost 3 bases, and 1 base had no gene match. The CDR3, as DNA: TGTGCCAGCAGTTATGGACAGGGGTACAATGAGCAGTTCTTC. This sequence encodes CASSYGQGYNEQFF.

This clone was observed a handful of times. This chain links TRBV7-3 with TRBJ1-6, with a possible D match to TRBD1 (6 bases). The CDR3 is made up of 14 amino acids. Per the germline V gene, CDR1 is SGHTA and CDR2 is FQGTGA. The V end lost 2 bases, the J end lost 7 bases, and 9 bases lay between the germline ends. This CDR3 reads CASSLGTPNSPLHF. The DNA for the CDR3 is TGTGCCAGCAGCTTAGGGACACCAAATTCACCCCTCCACTTT.

The chain recombines TRBV11-2 with TRBJ2-2, with D unresolved. The germline V gene encodes CDR1 SGHAT and CDR2 FQNNGV. The CDR3 runs to 15 residues. V was shortened by 5 bases and J by 1 base, with 11 bases between the two germline ends. The CDR3 reads CASSPTTWNTGELFF. CDR3 coding DNA: TGTGCCAGCAGCCCCACGACTTGGAACACCGGGGAGCTGTTTTTT.

Comment on this clone: Other nucleotide sequences from this sample produce the same CDR3. The chain couples TRBV28 to TRBJ2-2; D might be TRBD1 (6 bases). This CDR3 has 13 residues. CDR1 MDHEN and CDR2 SYDVKM come from the germline V gene. The ends were cut back, 5 bases at V and 5 bases at J, with 9 bases in the middle. CDR3 protein: CASSLTGTGELFF. In nucleotides, the CDR3 is TGTGCCAGCAGTCTAACAGGGACCGGGGAGCTGTTTTTT.

The genes are TRBV2 and TRBJ1-5; TRBD1 matches at 7 bases. The germline V gene encodes CDR1 SNHLY and CDR2 FYNNEI. The CDR3 has 15 amino acids. With V trimmed by 8 bases and J by 4 bases, 11 bases remained unmatched. The CDR3 region has the DNA TGTGCCAGCGACATATACCAGGGGGGAAATCAGCCCCAGCATTTT. Amino acids: CASDIYQGGNQPQHF. The variable domain in full, with the rest retrieved from reference TRBV2 and TRBJ1-5, is EPEVTQTPSHQVTQMGQEVILRCVPISNHLYFYWYRQILGQKVEFLVSFYNNEISEKSEIFDDQFSVERPDGSNFTLKIRSTKLEDSAMYFCASDIYQGGNQPQHFGDGTRLSIL.

CDR3 nucleotides: TGTGCCAGCAGTGCTACTAGCGGGGGAAACAATGAGCAGTTCTTC. It is translated as CASSATSGGNNEQFF. The J gene is TRBJ2-1, the V gene TRBV2; 11 nucleotides line up with TRBD2. Germline assignment: CDR1 SNHLY and CDR2 FYNNEI. This CDR3 has 15 residues. V lost 4 bases and J lost 5; bases outside the gene matches: 4.

The chain recombines TRBV19 with TRBJ1-2; D is undetermined. With 3 bases removed from V and 9 bases from J, the gap between germline ends came to 11 bases. Germline V lookup: CDR1 LNHDA, CDR2 SQIVND (reference sequence). There are 12 residues in the CDR3. The chain's CDR3 is CASSITPASYTF. The CDR3 bases are TGTGCCAGTAGTATCACCCCGGCGAGCTACACCTTC.

The V and J genes are TRBV7-3 and TRBJ2-3, with D maybe TRBD1 (5 bases). The germline CDR1 and CDR2 sequences are SGHTA and FQGTGA. V was trimmed by 4 bases and J by 0 bases, leaving 14 bases between them. The CDR3 runs 16 residues. As DNA, the CDR3 is TGTGCCAGCAGCTCGTCCTACAGGTCAAGCACAGATACGCAGTATTTT. Amino acid sequence: CASSSSYRSSTDTQYF.

The rearrangement links TRBV6-1 to TRBJ1-4; 7 nucleotides align to TRBD1. From germline, CDR1 is MNHNS and CDR2 SASEGT. The CDR3 runs 14 residues. Germline trimming cut 7 bases from V and 8 bases from J; bases unmatched to any gene: 10. The CDR3 loop is CASNARDRTEKLFF. Here the CDR3 DNA reads TGTGCCAGCAACGCTCGGGACAGAACCGAAAAACTGTTTTTT.

The chain couples TRBV7-3 to TRBJ1-1; D may be TRBD1 (5 bases). Trimming took off 5 bases at V and 8 bases at J, with 15 bases between the two ends. Germline V lookup: CDR1 SGHTA, CDR2 FQGTGA. The CDR3 contains 13 residues. CDR3 region: CASSIGTGTEAFF. In nucleotides, the CDR3 is TGTGCCAGCAGCATAGGGACCGGGACGGAAGCTTTCTTT.

J is TRBJ2-1 and V is TRBV2, with 11 bases that match TRBD2. Germline V gene data show CDR1 as SNHLY and CDR2 as FYNNEI. CDR3 length: 15 residues. The trim removed 2 bases at V and 6 bases at J, leaving 3 bases unmatched. As DNA, the CDR3 is TGTGCCAGCAGTGAAAGAACTAGCGGGGGCAATGAGCAGTTCTTC. Translation: CASSERTSGGNEQFF.

V is TRBV6-6 and J is TRBJ1-2; no reliable D call. The CDR3 length is 16 residues. V lost 5 bases, J lost 5 bases, and 21 bases lay in between. CDR1 and CDR2 from the germline V gene are MNHNY and SVGAGI (reference sequence). CDR3 loop: CASSVTRGGNEYGYTF. The CDR3 coding sequence is TGTGCCAGCAGTGTTACACGAGGAGGGAATGAATATGGCTACACCTTC.

This chain joins TRBV6-1 and TRBJ2-2, with D unresolved. The length of the CDR3 is 13 residues. Per germline, CDR1 MNHNS and CDR2 SASEGT. Trimming removed 5 bases at V and 5 bases at J, with 9 bases between. The CDR3 spells CASSPRGTGELFF. CDR3 nucleotides: TGTGCCAGCAGTCCCCGTGGTACCGGGGAGCTGTTTTTT.

This clone was observed once. CDR3 DNA: TGTGCCAGCAGTGAAGCGCGGCAGGCCTACTACACCTTC. This codes for CASSEARQAYYTF. J is TRBJ1-2 and V is TRBV6-1; no reliable D call. V was shortened by 0 bases and J by 10 bases, with 12 bases between the two germline ends. Germline V gene sequence: CDR1 MNHNS, CDR2 SASEGT. This CDR3 is built from 13 residues.

The chain couples TRBV10-3 to TRBJ2-6, with 7 bases identical to TRBD2. J gave up 4 bases and V 0 bases, and 3 bases lay outside the gene matches. From germline, CDR1 is ENHRY and CDR2 SYGVKD. The CDR3 length is 16 residues. The CDR3 DNA is TGTGCCATCAGTGAGTCGGGAGGGGCAGGGGCCAACGTCCTGACTTTC. Encoded protein: CAISESGGAGANVLTF.